This T cell receptor (beta chain) was sequenced in a study of blood T cells in healthy people across ages. Remarks on this clonotype: Antigen unknown.

Alongside a J-beta primer mix, a sample-barcoded 5' primer served in a second PCR lasting roughly 6 to 12 cycles. A template-switch adaptor containing 12 random nucleotides labeled each cDNA molecule. MiXCR, applied by TCRdb to the 5' RACE reads, yields one record per CDR3 protein. This table has about 1.5 million distinct CDR3 sequences, approximately 38% appearing once. The CDR3 spans 17 residues. Germline CDR1 SGHAT, CDR2 FQNNGV. Trimming shortened V by 1 base and J by 7 bases, and 19 bases separated the two germline ends. Study results and caveats: Across the age range, TCR beta diversity per million T cells fell in a roughly linear way.

The sequencing input was blood. V and J are TRBV11-2 and TRBJ2-2; D tentatively fits TRBD1 or TRBD2 (5 bases each). The receptor was derived from a young woman in good health. CDR3 amino acids: CASSLGLKGPTDGELFF. The CDR3 DNA sequence: TGTGCCAGCAGCTTAGGTCTCAAGGGACCGACGGACGGGGAGCTGTTTTTT.